This TCR beta chain emerged from a study of blood T cell repertoires in COVID-19 (dated by TCRdb to between 2020 and 2021). About the investigation overall: Samples covering the acute and convalescent phases of COVID-19 were provided by collaborators in the United States, Italy and Spain. Sample metadata almost always included a de-identified subject ID, COVID-19 status, age in years and sex. Where available, HLA class I and class II types were obtained from metadata supplied by the sample provider rather than from assay-based typing. The dataset comprised deeply sampled blood TCRbeta repertoires from subjects exposed to, actively infected with, or recovered from COVID-19. The repertoires were released in a freely available public database meant as a resource for research on the immune response to SARS-CoV-2. The samples were drawn from two sources: the first 160 participants of the ongoing ImmuneRACE study, and 1,254 subjects contributed by 6 global collaborators. The material from the prospective study consisted of cDNA or gDNA derived from T cells, B-cell-depleted T cells, or PBMCs.

Broad study findings and their caveats: The amount of clinical and demographic metadata varied by source and participant and was provided uncurated.

Remarks on this clone: No antigen is known for it. No qualities accompany the bases; no much larger clone lies one base away.

The CDR3 starts with the cysteine, ends with the phenylalanine, and has 13 residues. Of all the DNA, just the CDR3 is kept, 39 bases in frame from base 1. Germline trimming amounts to 4 bases on V and 3 bases on J, with 2 as the count of junction bases outside the gene matches. The germline V gene (reference sequence) provides CDR1 SGHNT and CDR2 YYREEE. The immunoSEQ Assay, a bias-controlled multiplex PCR, was used to amplify TCRbeta CDR3 regions from genomic DNA. Under the source paper's analysis protocol: Within the assay, amplification of reference gene primers was used to estimate how many nucleated cells each sample contained. To quantify the absolute abundance of each unique TCRbeta CDR3 rearrangement, sequence reads were collapsed and filtered. For each sample, productive Simpson clonality was calculated by taking the square root of Simpson's diversity index across productive rearrangements. Entries here come from immuneACCESS through TCRdb and include only in-frame sequences with V and J called. Some clones fail to appear in such tables; in the studies checked, an unresolved V gene covers under half of the shortfall, and the cause of the remainder is unknown. That table is the source of V, J and clone size, and D and trimming were worked out from the DNA. Across this sample there are 100,000 to 110,000 clones, with 85% to 90% seen only once. 13% of the sample lies in the top ten.

Whole blood was collected in K2EDTA tubes by collaborating institutions according to the institutions' own protocols. For TCRbeta analysis, collaborators shipped samples as frozen whole blood, isolated PBMCs, or DNA extracted from either of those sample types. The TCR originated in a human donor in a cohort sampled during active COVID-19. What was sequenced was peripheral blood. The sequence joins TRBV5-4 to TRBJ2-7, with TRBD1 matching 9 junction bases. For the CDR3, the sequence is CASSKGQGYEQYF. The nucleotides read TGTGCCAGCAGCAAGGGACAGGGCTACGAGCAGTACTTC.